These T cell receptor beta chains were read from a single sample in a study of T cell responses to AZD1222 COVID-19 vaccine. Produced via immunoSEQ multiplex PCR; TCRdb's table is partial and in-frame only. This table has more than 150,000 clones, about nine tenths appearing once. Here the sequenced sample was peripheral blood, taken 28 days after the second AZD1222 dose. These receptor sequences come from an adult who received the AZD1222 COVID-19 vaccine. CDR3s include the opening cysteine and the closing phenylalanine or tryptophan. The D gene is left open where the match is weak. Clone sizes are given selectively: once, few, many, or a class where the clone is expanded.

CDR3: CASSLALMNTEAFF
DNA: TGTGCCAGCAGCTTAGCGCTAATGAACACTGAAGCTTTCTTT
V: TRBV7-2
length: 14
J: TRBJ1-1
size: .
D: .

CDR3: CASSQIQGLGTDTQYF
DNA: TGTGCCAGCAGCCAGATACAGGGTTTAGGCACAGATACGCAGTATTTT
V: TRBV5-4
length: 16
J: TRBJ2-3
size: .
D: .

CDR3: CASSYDSFNQPQHF
DNA: TGTGCCAGCAGTTACGACAGCTTTAATCAGCCCCAGCATTTT
V: TRBV6-5
length: 14
J: TRBJ1-5
size: .
D: .

CDR3: CASKTSHRGLHF
DNA: TGTGCCAGCAAAACGAGTCACAGGGGGCTCCACTTT
V: TRBV2
length: 12
J: TRBJ1-6
size: .
D: TRBD1

CDR3: CASSPTGPTYEQYF
DNA: TGTGCCAGCAGTCCCACCGGGCCTACCTACGAGCAGTACTTC
V: TRBV6-6
length: 14
J: TRBJ2-7
size: .
D: .

CDR3: CASSQVRKDTQYF
DNA: TGTGCCAGCAGCCAAGTGAGGAAAGATACGCAGTATTTT
V: TRBV3-1/TRBV3-2
length: 13
J: TRBJ2-3
size: .
D: .

CDR3: CASTAYRNQPQHF
DNA: TGTGCCAGCACCGCGTATCGCAATCAGCCCCAGCATTTT
V: TRBV28
length: 13
J: TRBJ1-5
size: .
D: .

CDR3: CASSPGLAYNTGELFF
DNA: TGCGCCAGCAGCCCTGGACTAGCGTATAACACCGGGGAGCTGTTTTTT
V: TRBV5-1
length: 16
J: TRBJ2-2
size: .
D: TRBD2

CDR3: CASSLGHQSYEQYF
DNA: TGTGCCAGCAGCTTAGGACACCAATCCTACGAGCAGTACTTC
V: TRBV7-2
length: 14
J: TRBJ2-7
size: few
D: .

CDR3: CASSYQSGYTF
DNA: TGTGCCAGCAGTTACCAAAGCGGCTACACCTTC
V: TRBV6-6
length: 11
J: TRBJ1-2
size: .
D: .

CDR3: CASSSSTLWGSTNEKLFF
DNA: .
V: TRBV28
length: 18
J: TRBJ1-4
size: .
D: .

CDR3: CASSVRPGTEAFF
DNA: TGTGCCAGCAGCGTACGACCGGGGACCGAAGCTTTCTTT
V: TRBV11-2
length: 13
J: TRBJ1-1
size: .
D: .

CDR3: CASSLSRVGNQPQHF
DNA: TGTGCCAGCAGCTTATCCAGGGTAGGGAATCAGCCCCAGCATTTT
V: TRBV7-2
length: 15
J: TRBJ1-5
size: .
D: .

CDR3: CASSLKELYGYTF
DNA: TGTGCCAGCAGTTTAAAGGAACTCTATGGCTACACCTTC
V: TRBV28
length: 13
J: TRBJ1-2
size: .
D: .

CDR3: CASRQGGTGEKLFF
DNA: TGTGCCAGCAGGCAGGGGGGAACAGGTGAAAAACTGTTTTTT
V: TRBV7-9
length: 14
J: TRBJ1-4
size: .
D: TRBD1

CDR3: CASSPIRGDQETQYF
DNA: TGTGCCAGCTCACCAATTAGGGGGGACCAAGAGACCCAGTACTTC
V: TRBV18
length: 15
J: TRBJ2-5
size: .
D: .

CDR3: CASSLSGGSVYTF
DNA: TGTGCCAGCAGCTTGTCCGGGGGCAGTGTCTACACCTTC
V: TRBV7-9
length: 13
J: TRBJ1-2
size: .
D: .

CDR3: CASSRELNYGYTF
DNA: TGTGCCAGCAGTCGTGAGTTGAACTATGGCTACACCTTC
V: TRBV14
length: 13
J: TRBJ1-2
size: .
D: .

CDR3: CATSREKGEQYF
DNA: TGTGCCACCAGCAGAGAAAAGGGTGAGCAGTACTTC
V: TRBV15
length: 12
J: TRBJ2-7
size: .
D: .

CDR3: CASSKRMVRRSHQPQHF
DNA: TGTGCCAGCAGCAAAAGAATGGTCAGGCGCTCTCATCAGCCCCAGCATTTT
V: TRBV21-1
length: 17
J: TRBJ1-5
size: .
D: .

CDR3: CASSLTTGGSSNQPQHF
DNA: TGTGCCAGCAGCTTAACGACAGGGGGAAGTAGCAATCAGCCCCAGCATTTT
V: TRBV7-2
length: 17
J: TRBJ1-5
size: .
D: TRBD1

CDR3: CASSREQSNQPQHF
DNA: TGTGCCAGCTCGAGAGAACAGAGCAATCAGCCCCAGCATTTT
V: TRBV6-5
length: 14
J: TRBJ1-5
size: .
D: .

CDR3: CASSFPGGYTF
DNA: TGTGCCAGCAGTTTCCCAGGCGGCTACACCTTC
V: TRBV12-3/TRBV12-4
length: 11
J: TRBJ1-2
size: .
D: .

CDR3: CASSLIGNTIYF
DNA: TGTGCCAGCAGCTTAATTGGAAACACCATATATTTT
V: TRBV7-2
length: 12
J: TRBJ1-3
size: .
D: .

CDR3: CASSYRGTGELFF
DNA: TGTGCCAGCAGTTACAGGGGTACCGGGGAGCTGTTTTTT
V: TRBV6-5
length: 13
J: TRBJ2-2
size: .
D: .

CDR3: CASRGSPRDTIYF
DNA: TGTGCCAGCAGAGGTAGCCCCCGGGACACCATATATTTT
V: TRBV12-3/TRBV12-4
length: 13
J: TRBJ1-3
size: .
D: .

CDR3: CASSIGTSSTDTQYF
DNA: TGTGCCAGCAGCATTGGGACATCGAGCACAGATACGCAGTATTTT
V: TRBV6-4
length: 15
J: TRBJ2-3
size: .
D: .

CDR3: CASSPPGTAETQYF
DNA: TGTGCCAGCTCACCACCGGGGACTGCTGAGACCCAGTACTTC
V: TRBV18
length: 14
J: TRBJ2-5
size: .
D: .

CDR3: CARSRTGDRQVRTDTQYF
DNA: TGTGCCAGAAGCCGAACAGGGGACAGACAGGTACGCACAGATACGCAGTATTTT
V: TRBV5-3
length: 18
J: TRBJ2-3
size: .
D: TRBD1

CDR3: CSVERGLMETQYF
DNA: TGCAGCGTTGAAAGGGGGCTGATGGAGACCCAGTACTTC
V: TRBV29-1
length: 13
J: TRBJ2-5
size: .
D: TRBD1

CDR3: CATSETFGTLEQYF
DNA: TGTGCCACCAGTGAAACATTCGGCACGCTCGAGCAGTACTTC
V: TRBV24-1
length: 14
J: TRBJ2-7
size: .
D: .

CDR3: CASSPVKVSGSTDTQYF
DNA: TGTGCCAGCTCACCAGTGAAAGTTAGCGGAAGCACAGATACGCAGTATTTT
V: TRBV18
length: 17
J: TRBJ2-3
size: .
D: .

CDR3: CASSPTSGSNQPQHF
DNA: TGTGCCAGCAGCCCGACCTCGGGTAGCAATCAGCCCCAGCATTTT
V: TRBV6-6
length: 15
J: TRBJ1-5
size: .
D: .

CDR3: CASSLTGRPSYNEQFF
DNA: TGTGCCAGCAGCTTAACGGGTAGACCCTCCTACAATGAGCAGTTCTTC
V: TRBV7-3
length: 16
J: TRBJ2-1
size: .
D: .

CDR3: CASSLSGTASYEQYF
DNA: TGTGCCAGCAGCTTAAGTGGGACAGCCTCCTACGAGCAGTACTTC
V: TRBV7-2
length: 15
J: TRBJ2-7
size: .
D: TRBD1

CDR3: CASSPLGLAGGTDTQYF
DNA: TGTGCCAGTAGTCCCCTGGGACTAGCGGGAGGGACAGATACGCAGTATTTT
V: TRBV19
length: 17
J: TRBJ2-3
size: once
D: TRBD2

CDR3: CASCDRRDYGYTF
DNA: TGTGCCAGTTGTGACAGACGGGACTATGGCTACACCTTC
V: TRBV19
length: 13
J: TRBJ1-2
size: .
D: .

CDR3: CASIRGNNQETQYF
DNA: TGTGCCAGCATACGGGGAAACAACCAAGAGACCCAGTACTTC
V: TRBV6-4
length: 14
J: TRBJ2-5
size: .
D: .

CDR3: CASSLAGRAYNTGELFF
DNA: TGTGCCAGCAGCTTAGCCGGTAGGGCTTATAACACCGGGGAGCTGTTTTTT
V: TRBV7-2
length: 17
J: TRBJ2-2
size: .
D: .

CDR3: CASSGGGGGEKLFF
DNA: TGCGCCAGCAGCGGCGGGGGAGGGGGTGAAAAACTGTTTTTT
V: TRBV5-1
length: 14
J: TRBJ1-4
size: .
D: .

CDR3: CASSQAPRAANEQYF
DNA: TGTGCCAGCAGCCAAGCCCCTCGGGCTGCCAACGAGCAGTACTTC
V: TRBV3-1/TRBV3-2
length: 15
J: TRBJ2-7
size: .
D: .

CDR3: CASSTQGTGKTGELFF
DNA: TGTGCCAGCAGTACCCAGGGGACAGGGAAAACCGGGGAGCTGTTTTTT
V: TRBV28
length: 16
J: TRBJ2-2
size: .
D: TRBD1

CDR3: CASSDSGGGNYEQYF
DNA: TGTGCCAGCAGTGATAGCGGGGGGGGCAACTACGAGCAGTACTTC
V: TRBV6-6
length: 15
J: TRBJ2-7
size: .
D: TRBD2

CDR3: CASSLGRGGDTQYF
DNA: TGTGCCAGCAGCTTGGGGCGGGGAGGAGATACGCAGTATTTT
V: TRBV5-5
length: 14
J: TRBJ2-3
size: .
D: .

CDR3: CASSQATGGSQPQHF
DNA: TGTGCCAGCAGCCAAGCTACAGGGGGTTCTCAGCCCCAGCATTTT
V: TRBV3-1/TRBV3-2
length: 15
J: TRBJ1-5
size: .
D: TRBD1

CDR3: CASRNGQGDEQYF
DNA: TGTGCCAGCAGGAACGGACAGGGCGACGAGCAGTACTTC
V: TRBV5-4
length: 13
J: TRBJ2-7
size: .
D: TRBD1

CDR3: CSVGQTNTGELFF
DNA: TGCAGCGTGGGACAGACCAACACCGGGGAGCTGTTTTTT
V: TRBV29-1
length: 13
J: TRBJ2-2
size: .
D: TRBD1

CDR3: CASSLSVGGPGAGETQYF
DNA: TGTGCCAGCAGTTTATCGGTTGGGGGACCGGGGGCGGGGGAGACCCAGTACTTC
V: TRBV27
length: 18
J: TRBJ2-5
size: .
D: .

CDR3: CASRGDRNYGYTF
DNA: TGTGCCAGCAGGGGGGACCGCAACTATGGCTACACCTTC
V: TRBV27
length: 13
J: TRBJ1-2
size: .
D: .

CDR3: CASSNGLAGSYNEQFF
DNA: TGTGCCAGTAGTAACGGACTAGCGGGTTCCTACAATGAGCAGTTCTTC
V: TRBV19
length: 16
J: TRBJ2-1
size: .
D: TRBD2

CDR3: CASFQGQGNYGYTF
DNA: TGTGCCAGCTTCCAGGGACAGGGAAACTATGGCTACACCTTC
V: TRBV3-1/TRBV3-2
length: 14
J: TRBJ1-2
size: .
D: TRBD1

CDR3: CAWKQNPDSPLHF
DNA: TGTGCCTGGAAACAGAATCCGGATTCACCCCTCCACTTT
V: TRBV30
length: 13
J: TRBJ1-6
size: .
D: .

CDR3: CAISGTSYEQYF
DNA: TGTGCCATCAGTGGGACCAGCTACGAGCAGTACTTC
V: TRBV10-3
length: 12
J: TRBJ2-7
size: .
D: .

CDR3: CATSSQGLFTTPSYEQYF
DNA: TGTGCCACCAGCAGCCAAGGACTTTTTACGACGCCCTCCTACGAGCAGTACTTC
V: TRBV15
length: 18
J: TRBJ2-7
size: .
D: .